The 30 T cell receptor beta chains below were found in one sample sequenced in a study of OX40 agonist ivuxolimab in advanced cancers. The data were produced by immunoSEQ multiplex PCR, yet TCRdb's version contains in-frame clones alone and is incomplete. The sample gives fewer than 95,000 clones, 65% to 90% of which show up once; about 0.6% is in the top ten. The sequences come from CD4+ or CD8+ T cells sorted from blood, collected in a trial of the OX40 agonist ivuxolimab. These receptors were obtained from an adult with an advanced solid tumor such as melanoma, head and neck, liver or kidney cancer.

CDR3 coding DNA: TGTGCCAGCAGTCTACAACAGGGGCCCTTACAGCCCCAGCATTTT. Protein: CASSLQQGPLQPQHF. The J gene is TRBJ1-5, the V gene TRBV27; 7 bases agree with TRBD1. This CDR3 region has 15 residues. Trimming cost V 5 bases and J 7 bases; bases outside gene matches: 11. Germline V lookup: CDR1 MNHEY, CDR2 SMNVEV (reference sequence).

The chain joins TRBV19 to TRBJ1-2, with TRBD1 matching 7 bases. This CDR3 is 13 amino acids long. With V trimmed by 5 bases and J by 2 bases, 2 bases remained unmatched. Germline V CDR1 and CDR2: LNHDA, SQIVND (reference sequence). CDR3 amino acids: CASSLQGNYGYTF. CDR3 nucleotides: TGTGCCAGTAGTTTACAGGGGAACTATGGCTACACCTTC.

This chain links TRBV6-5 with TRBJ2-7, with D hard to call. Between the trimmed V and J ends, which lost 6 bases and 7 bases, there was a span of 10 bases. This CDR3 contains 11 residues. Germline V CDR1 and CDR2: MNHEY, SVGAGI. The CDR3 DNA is TGTGCCAGCAGCCAGGCGCGGGAGCAGTACTTC. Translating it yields CASSQAREQYF.

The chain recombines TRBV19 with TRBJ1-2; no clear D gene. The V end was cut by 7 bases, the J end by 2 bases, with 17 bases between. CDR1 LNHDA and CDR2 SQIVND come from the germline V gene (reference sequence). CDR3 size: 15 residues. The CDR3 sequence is CASTIPGRKNYGYTF. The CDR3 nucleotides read TGTGCCAGTACCATCCCCGGCAGGAAGAACTATGGCTACACCTTC.

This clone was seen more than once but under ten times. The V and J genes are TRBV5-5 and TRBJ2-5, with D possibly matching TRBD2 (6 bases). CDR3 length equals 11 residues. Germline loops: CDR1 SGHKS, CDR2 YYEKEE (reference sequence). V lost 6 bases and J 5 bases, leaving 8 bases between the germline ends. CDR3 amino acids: CASIRGETQYF. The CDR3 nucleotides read TGTGCCAGCATCCGGGGGGAGACCCAGTACTTC.

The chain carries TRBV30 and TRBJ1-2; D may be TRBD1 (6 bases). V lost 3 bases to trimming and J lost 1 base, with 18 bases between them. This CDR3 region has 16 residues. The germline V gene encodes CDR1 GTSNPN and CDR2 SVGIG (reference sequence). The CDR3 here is CAWRAPTGGLNYGYTF. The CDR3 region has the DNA TGTGCCTGGAGAGCCCCGACAGGAGGGCTTAACTATGGCTACACCTTC.

CDR3 bases: TGTGCCAGCAGCTTAAGCCGTCCCAATGAGCAGTTCTTC. This codes for CASSLSRPNEQFF. The V call is TRBV7-2, the J call TRBJ2-1; no firm D call. V lost 2 bases to trimming and J lost 6 bases, with 8 bases between them. The CDR3 length is 13 residues. Looked up from germline, CDR1 is SGHTA and CDR2 is FQGNSA.

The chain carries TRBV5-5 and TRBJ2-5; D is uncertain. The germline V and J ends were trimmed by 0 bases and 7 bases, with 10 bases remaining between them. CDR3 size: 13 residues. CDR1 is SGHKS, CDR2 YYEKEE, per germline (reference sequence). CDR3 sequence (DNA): TGTGCCAGCAGCTTGGGGGCCGTGGTGACCCAGTACTTC. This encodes CASSLGAVVTQYF.

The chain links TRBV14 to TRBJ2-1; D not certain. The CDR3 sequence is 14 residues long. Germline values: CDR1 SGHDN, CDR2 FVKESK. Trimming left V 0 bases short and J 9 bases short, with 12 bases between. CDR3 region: CASSQDRVRVEQFF. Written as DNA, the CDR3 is TGTGCCAGCAGCCAAGACCGAGTCCGGGTTGAGCAGTTCTTC. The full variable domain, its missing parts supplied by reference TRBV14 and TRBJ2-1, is EAGVTQFPSHSVIEKGQTVTLRCDPISGHDNLYWYRRVMGKEIKFLLHFVKESKQDESGMPNNRFLAERTGGTYSTLKVQPAELEDSGVYFCASSQDRVRVEQFFGPGTRLTVL.

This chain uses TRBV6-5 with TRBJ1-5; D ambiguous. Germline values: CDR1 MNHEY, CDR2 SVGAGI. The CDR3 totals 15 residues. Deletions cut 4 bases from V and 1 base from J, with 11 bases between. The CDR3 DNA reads TGTGCCAGCAGTTCCGCATTGGGGAGCAATCAGCCCCAGCATTTT. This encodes CASSSALGSNQPQHF.

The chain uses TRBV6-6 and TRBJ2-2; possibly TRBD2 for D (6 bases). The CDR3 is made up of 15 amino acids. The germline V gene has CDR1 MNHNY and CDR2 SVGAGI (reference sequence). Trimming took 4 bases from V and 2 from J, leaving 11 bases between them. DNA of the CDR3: TGTGCCAGCAGTTTCGGGACTCACAACACCGGGGAGCTGTTTTTT. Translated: CASSFGTHNTGELFF.

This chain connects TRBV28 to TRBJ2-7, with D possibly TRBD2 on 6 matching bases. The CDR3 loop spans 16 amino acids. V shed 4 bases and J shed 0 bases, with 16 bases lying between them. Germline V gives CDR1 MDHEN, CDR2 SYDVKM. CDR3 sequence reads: CASSWVRRGSSYEQYF. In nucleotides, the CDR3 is TGTGCCAGCAGTTGGGTGAGGAGGGGTAGCTCCTACGAGCAGTACTTC.

The DNA for the CDR3 is TGTGCCAGCAGTTTCAAACAGGGTACGCGTCAGCCCCAGCATTTT. This gives the protein CASSFKQGTRQPQHF. J is TRBJ1-5 and V is TRBV6-5, with a possible D match to TRBD1 (6 bases). In germline, CDR1 is MNHEY, CDR2 SVGAGI. V lost 4 bases and J lost 6, with 16 bases in between. The CDR3 is made up of 15 amino acids.

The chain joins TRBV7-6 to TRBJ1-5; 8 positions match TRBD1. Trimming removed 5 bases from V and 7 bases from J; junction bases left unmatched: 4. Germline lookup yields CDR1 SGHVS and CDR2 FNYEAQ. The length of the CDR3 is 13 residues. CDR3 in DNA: TGTGCCAGCAGCGCCGACAGGGGACAGCCCCAGCATTTT. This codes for CASSADRGQPQHF. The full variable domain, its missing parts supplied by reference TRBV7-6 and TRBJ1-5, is GAGVSQSPRYKVTKRGQDVALRCDPISGHVSLYWYRQALGQGPEFLTYFNYEAQQDKSGLPNDRFSAERPEGSISTLTIQRTEQRDSAMYRCASSADRGQPQHFGDGTRLSIL.

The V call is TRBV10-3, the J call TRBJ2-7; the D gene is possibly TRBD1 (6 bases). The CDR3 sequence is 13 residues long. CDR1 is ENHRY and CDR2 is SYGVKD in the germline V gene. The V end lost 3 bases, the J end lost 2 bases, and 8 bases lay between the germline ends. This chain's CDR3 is CAISERQAYEQYF. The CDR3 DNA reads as TGTGCCATCAGTGAACGACAGGCCTACGAGCAGTACTTC.

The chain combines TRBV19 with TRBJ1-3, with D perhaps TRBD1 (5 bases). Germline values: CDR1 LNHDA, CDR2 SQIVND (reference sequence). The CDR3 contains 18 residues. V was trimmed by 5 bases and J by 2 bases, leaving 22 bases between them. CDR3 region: CASSPDPLTGLPGNTIYF. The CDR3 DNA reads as TGTGCCAGTAGTCCGGACCCTCTAACAGGTCTACCTGGAAACACCATATATTTT.

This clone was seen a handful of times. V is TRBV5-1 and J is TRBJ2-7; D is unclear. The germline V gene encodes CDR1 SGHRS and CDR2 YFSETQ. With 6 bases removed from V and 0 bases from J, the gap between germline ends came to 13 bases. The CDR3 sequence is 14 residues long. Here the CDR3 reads CASTTVPSSYEQYF. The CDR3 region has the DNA TGCGCCAGCACAACAGTCCCGTCCTCCTACGAGCAGTACTTC.

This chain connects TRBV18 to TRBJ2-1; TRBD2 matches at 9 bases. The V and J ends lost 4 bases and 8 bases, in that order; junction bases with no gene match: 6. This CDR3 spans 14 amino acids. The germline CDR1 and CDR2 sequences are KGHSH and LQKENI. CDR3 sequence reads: CASSQASGAHEQFF. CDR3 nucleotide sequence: TGTGCCAGCTCACAAGCTAGCGGGGCCCATGAGCAGTTCTTC.

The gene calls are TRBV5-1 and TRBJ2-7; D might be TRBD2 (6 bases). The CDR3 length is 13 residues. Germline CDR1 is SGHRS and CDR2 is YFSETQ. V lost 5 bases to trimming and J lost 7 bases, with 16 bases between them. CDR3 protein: CASREDWAGEQYF. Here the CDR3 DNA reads TGCGCCAGCAGAGAGGACTGGGCGGGGGAGCAGTACTTC.

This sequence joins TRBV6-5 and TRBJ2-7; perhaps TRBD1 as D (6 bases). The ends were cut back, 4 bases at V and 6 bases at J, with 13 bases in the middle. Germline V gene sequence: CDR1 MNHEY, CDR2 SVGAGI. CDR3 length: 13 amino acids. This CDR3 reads CASSFGGQVEQYF. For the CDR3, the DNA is TGTGCCAGCAGTTTTGGGGGCCAGGTCGAGCAGTACTTC.

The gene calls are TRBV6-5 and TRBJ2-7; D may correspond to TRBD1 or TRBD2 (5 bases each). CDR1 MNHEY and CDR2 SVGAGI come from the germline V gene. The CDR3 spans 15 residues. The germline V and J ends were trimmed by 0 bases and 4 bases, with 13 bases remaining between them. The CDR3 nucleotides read TGTGCCAGCAGTTACTCAACCTTAGGGGAGTACGAGCAGTACTTC. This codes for CASSYSTLGEYEQYF.

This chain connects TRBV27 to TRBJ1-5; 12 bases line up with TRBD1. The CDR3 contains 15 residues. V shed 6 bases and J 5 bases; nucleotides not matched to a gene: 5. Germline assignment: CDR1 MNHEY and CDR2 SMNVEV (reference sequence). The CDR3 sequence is CASRSGTGGYQPQHF. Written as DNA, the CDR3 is TGTGCCAGCAGGTCTGGGACAGGGGGCTATCAGCCCCAGCATTTT.

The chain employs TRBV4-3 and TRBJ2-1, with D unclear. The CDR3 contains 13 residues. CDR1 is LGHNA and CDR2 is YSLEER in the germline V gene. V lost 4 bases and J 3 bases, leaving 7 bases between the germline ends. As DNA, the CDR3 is TGCGCCAGCAGCCTAGGCAGCTACAATGAGCAGTTCTTC. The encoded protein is CASSLGSYNEQFF.

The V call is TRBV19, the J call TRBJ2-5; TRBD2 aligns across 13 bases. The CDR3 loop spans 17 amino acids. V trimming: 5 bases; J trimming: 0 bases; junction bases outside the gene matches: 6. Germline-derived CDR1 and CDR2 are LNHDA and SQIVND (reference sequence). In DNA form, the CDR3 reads TGTGCCAGTAGTCGACTAGCGGGGGGCCGGTACCAAGAGACCCAGTACTTC. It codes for CASSRLAGGRYQETQYF.

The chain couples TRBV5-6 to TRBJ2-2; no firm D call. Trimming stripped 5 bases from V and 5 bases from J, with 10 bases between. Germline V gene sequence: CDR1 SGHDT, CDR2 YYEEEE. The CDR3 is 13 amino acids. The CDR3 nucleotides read TGTGCCAGCAGTCTGTCGGAAACCGGGGAGCTGTTTTTT. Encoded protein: CASSLSETGELFF.

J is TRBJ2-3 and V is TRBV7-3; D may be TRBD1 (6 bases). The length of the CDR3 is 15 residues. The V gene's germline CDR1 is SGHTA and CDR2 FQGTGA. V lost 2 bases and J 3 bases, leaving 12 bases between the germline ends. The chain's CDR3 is CASSLGQPGTDTQYF. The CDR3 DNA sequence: TGTGCCAGCAGCTTAGGACAGCCCGGTACAGATACGCAGTATTTT.

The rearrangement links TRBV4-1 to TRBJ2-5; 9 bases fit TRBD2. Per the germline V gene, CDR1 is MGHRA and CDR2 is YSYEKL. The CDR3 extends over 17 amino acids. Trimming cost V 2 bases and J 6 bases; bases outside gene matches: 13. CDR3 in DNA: TGCGCCAGCAGCCAACGAGCGGGGGGCATACCTCAACAGACCCAGTACTTC. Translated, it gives CASSQRAGGIPQQTQYF.

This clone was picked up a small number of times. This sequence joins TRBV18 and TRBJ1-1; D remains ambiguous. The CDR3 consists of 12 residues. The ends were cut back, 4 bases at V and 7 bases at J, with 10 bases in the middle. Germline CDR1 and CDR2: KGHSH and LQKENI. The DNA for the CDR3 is TGTGCCAGCTCACGTGAGGGCTTTGAAGCTTTCTTT. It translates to CASSREGFEAFF. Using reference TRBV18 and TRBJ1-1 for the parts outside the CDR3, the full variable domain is NAGVMQNPRHLVRRRGQEARLRCSPMKGHSHVYWYRQLPEEGLKFMVYLQKENIIDESGMPKERFSAEFPKEGPSILRIQQVVRGDSAAYFCASSREGFEAFFGQGTRLTVV.

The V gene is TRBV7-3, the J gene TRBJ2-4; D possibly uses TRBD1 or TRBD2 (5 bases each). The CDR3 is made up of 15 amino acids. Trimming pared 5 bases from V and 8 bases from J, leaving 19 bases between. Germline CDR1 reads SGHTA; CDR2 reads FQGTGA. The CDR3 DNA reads TGTGCCAGCAGCCGAAACCGGGGCGACGGAGACATTCAGTACTTC. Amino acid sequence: CASSRNRGDGDIQYF.

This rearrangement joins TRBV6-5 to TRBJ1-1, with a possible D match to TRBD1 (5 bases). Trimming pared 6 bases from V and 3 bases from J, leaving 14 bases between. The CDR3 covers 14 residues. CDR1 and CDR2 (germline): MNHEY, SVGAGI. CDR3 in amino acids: CASRPGDRDTEAFF. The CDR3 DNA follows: TGTGCCAGCAGACCGGGGGATCGTGACACTGAAGCTTTCTTT.